This TCR beta chain appears in the sequencing data of a study of tumor-infiltrating lymphocytes in localized non-small cell lung cancer. Data came from immunoSEQ multiplex PCR; TCRdb stores just in-frame clones and leaves some out. The repertoire holds about 15,000 clones, with approximately 70% as singletons. This clone was counted once. CDR1 and CDR2 (germline): MDHEN, SYDVKM. V shed 2 bases and J shed 2 bases, with 15 bases lying between them. This CDR3 has 16 residues. V gene TRBV28 combines with J gene TRBJ2-5; perhaps TRBD2 as D (5 bases). Input material: lung tumor tissue. This receptor was obtained from a human donor with non-small cell lung cancer. The CDR3 is CASSLRSGLTQETQYF. In DNA form, the CDR3 reads TGTGCCAGCAGTTTAAGAAGCGGATTAACACAAGAGACCCAGTACTTC.